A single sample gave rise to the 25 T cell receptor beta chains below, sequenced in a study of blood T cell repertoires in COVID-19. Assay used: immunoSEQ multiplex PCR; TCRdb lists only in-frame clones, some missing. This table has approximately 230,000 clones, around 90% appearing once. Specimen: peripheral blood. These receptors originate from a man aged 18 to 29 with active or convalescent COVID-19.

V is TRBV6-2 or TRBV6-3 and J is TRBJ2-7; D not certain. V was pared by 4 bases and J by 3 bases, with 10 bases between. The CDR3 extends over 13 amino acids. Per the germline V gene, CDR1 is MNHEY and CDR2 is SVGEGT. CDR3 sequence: CASSFPGFYEQYF. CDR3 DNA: TGTGCCAGCAGTTTTCCCGGGTTCTACGAGCAGTACTTC.

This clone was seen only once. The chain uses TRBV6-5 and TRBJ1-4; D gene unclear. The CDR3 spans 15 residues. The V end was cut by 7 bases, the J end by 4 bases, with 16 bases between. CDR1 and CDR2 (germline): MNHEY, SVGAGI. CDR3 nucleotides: TGTGCCAGCAAAAATGACCGGGAGGTTAATGAAAAACTGTTTTTT. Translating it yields CASKNDREVNEKLFF.

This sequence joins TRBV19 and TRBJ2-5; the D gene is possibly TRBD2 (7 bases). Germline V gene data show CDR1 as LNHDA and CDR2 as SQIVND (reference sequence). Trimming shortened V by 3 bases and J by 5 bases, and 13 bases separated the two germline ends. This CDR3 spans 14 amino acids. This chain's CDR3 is CASSITGGSETQYF. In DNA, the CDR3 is TGTGCCAGTAGTATTACGGGGGGCTCGGAGACCCAGTACTTC.

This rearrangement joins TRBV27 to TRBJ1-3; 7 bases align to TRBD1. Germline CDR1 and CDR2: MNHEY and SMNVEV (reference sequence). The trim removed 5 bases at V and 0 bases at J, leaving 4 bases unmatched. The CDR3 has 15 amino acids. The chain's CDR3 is CASSAGQLSGNTIYF. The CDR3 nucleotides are TGTGCCAGCAGTGCGGGACAGCTCTCTGGAAACACCATATATTTT.

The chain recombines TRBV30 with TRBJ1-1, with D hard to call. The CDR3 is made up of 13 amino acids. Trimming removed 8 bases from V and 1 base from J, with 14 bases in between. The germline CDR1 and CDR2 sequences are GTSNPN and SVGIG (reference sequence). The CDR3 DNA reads TGTGCCAGAGGGTCCCGGACGAACACTGAAGCTTTCTTT. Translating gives CARGSRTNTEAFF.

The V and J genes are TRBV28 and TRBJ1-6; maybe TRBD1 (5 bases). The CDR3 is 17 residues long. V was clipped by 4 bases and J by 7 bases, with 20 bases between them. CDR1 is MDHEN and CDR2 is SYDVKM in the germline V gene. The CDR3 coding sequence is TGTGCCAGCAGTTCCCCTATCTCTCAGGGTTTGAATTCACCCCTCCACTTT. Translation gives CASSSPISQGLNSPLHF.

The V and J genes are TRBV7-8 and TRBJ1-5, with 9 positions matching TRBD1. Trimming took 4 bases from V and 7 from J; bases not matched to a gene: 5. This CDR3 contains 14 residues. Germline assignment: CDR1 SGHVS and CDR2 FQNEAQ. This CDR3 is CASSSGQGRQPQHF. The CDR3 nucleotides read TGTGCCAGCAGCTCCGGACAGGGGAGGCAGCCCCAGCATTTT.

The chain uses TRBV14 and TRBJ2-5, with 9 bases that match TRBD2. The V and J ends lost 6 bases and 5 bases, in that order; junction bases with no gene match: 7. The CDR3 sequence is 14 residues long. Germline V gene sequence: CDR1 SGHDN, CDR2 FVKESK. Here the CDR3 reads CASRYSGSGETQYF. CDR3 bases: TGTGCCAGCAGATATAGCGGGAGCGGTGAGACCCAGTACTTC.

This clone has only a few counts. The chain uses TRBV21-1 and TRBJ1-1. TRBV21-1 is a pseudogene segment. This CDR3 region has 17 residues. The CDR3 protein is CASSRGESGRLNTEAFF. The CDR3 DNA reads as TGTGCCAGCAGCCGGGGGGAGTCTGGCAGATTGAACACTGAAGCTTTCTTT.

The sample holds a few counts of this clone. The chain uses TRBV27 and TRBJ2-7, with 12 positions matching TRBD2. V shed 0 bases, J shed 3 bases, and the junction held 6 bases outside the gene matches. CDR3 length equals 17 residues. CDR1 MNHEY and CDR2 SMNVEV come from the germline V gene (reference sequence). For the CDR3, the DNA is TGTGCCAGCAGTTTATCGGCATGGACTAGCGGGAACTACGAGCAGTACTTC. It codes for CASSLSAWTSGNYEQYF.

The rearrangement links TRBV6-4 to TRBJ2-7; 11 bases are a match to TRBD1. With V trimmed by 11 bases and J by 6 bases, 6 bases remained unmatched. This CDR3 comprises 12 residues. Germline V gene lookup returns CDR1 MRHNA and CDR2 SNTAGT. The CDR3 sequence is CACRDRGTEQYF. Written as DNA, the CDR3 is TGTGCCTGCCGGGACAGGGGGACCGAGCAGTACTTC.

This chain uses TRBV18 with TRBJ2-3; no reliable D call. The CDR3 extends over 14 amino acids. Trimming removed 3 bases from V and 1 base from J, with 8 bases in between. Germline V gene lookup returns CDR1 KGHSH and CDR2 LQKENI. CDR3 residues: CASSPVRGTDTQYF. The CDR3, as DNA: TGTGCCAGCTCACCGGTTCGGGGCACAGATACGCAGTATTTT.

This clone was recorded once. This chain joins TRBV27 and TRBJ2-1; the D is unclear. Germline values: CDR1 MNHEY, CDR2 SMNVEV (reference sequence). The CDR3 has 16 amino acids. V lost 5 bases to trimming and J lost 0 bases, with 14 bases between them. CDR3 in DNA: TGTGCCAGCAGTCCGGCGGCTCGCAGCTCCTACAATGAGCAGTTCTTC. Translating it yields CASSPAARSSYNEQFF.

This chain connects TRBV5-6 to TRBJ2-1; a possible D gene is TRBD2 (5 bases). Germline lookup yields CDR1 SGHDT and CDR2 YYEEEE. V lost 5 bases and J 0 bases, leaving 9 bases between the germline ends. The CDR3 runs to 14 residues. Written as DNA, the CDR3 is TGTGCCAGCAGTACGGGGAGCTCCTACAATGAGCAGTTCTTC. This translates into CASSTGSSYNEQFF.

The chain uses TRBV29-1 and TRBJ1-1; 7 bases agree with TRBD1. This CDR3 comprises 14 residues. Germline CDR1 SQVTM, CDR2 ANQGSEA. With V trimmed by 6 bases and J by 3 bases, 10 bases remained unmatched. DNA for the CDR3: TGCAGCGTAGACAGGGTCTCGGGATACACTGAAGCTTTCTTT. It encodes CSVDRVSGYTEAFF.

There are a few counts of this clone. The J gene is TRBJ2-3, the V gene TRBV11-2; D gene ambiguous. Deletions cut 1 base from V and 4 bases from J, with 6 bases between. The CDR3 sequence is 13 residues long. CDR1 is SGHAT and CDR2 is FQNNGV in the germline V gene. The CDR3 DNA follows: TGTGCCAGCAGCTTAGGAGCATCAGATACGCAGTATTTT. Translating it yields CASSLGASDTQYF.

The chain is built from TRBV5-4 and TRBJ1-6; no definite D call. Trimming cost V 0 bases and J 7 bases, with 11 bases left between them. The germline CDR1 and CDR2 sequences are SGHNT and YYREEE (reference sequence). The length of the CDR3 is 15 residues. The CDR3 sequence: CASSLDGLVNSPLHF. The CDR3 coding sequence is TGTGCCAGCAGCTTGGACGGGTTGGTAAATTCACCCCTCCACTTT.

CDR3 protein: CASSPSGATLNTEAFF. The CDR3 nucleotides read TGCGCCAGCAGCCCTAGTGGGGCTACACTGAACACTGAAGCTTTCTTT. V is TRBV4-3 and J is TRBJ1-1; TRBD1 is a possible D gene (5 bases). Trimming removed 4 bases from V and 0 bases from J, with 15 bases in between. The CDR3 loop spans 16 amino acids. CDR1 is LGHNA, CDR2 YSLEER, per germline.

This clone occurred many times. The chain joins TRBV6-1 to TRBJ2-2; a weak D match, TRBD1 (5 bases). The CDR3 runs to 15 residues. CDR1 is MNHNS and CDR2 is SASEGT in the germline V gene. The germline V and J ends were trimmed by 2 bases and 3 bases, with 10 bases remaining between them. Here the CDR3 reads CASSETGPDTGELFF. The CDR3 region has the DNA TGTGCCAGCAGTGAAACAGGTCCGGACACCGGGGAGCTGTTTTTT.

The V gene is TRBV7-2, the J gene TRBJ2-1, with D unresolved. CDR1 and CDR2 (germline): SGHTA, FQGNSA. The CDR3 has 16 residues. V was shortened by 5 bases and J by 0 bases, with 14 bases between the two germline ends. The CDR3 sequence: CASSIGFSSSYNEQFF. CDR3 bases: TGTGCCAGCAGCATCGGGTTTTCAAGCTCCTACAATGAGCAGTTCTTC.

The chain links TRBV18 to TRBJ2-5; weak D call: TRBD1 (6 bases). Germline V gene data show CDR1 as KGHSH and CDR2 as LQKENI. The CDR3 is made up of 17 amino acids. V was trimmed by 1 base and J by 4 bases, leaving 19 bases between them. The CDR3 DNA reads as TGTGCCAGCTCACCACTTCGGCCAGGGGATTTGTTAGAGACCCAGTACTTC. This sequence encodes CASSPLRPGDLLETQYF.

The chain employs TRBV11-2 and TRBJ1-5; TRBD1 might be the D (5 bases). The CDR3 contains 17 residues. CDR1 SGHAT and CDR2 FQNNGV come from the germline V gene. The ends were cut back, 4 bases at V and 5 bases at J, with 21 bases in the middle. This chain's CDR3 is CASSSHQGNPWDQPQHF. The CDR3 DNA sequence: TGTGCCAGCAGCTCCCACCAGGGCAATCCTTGGGATCAGCCCCAGCATTTT.

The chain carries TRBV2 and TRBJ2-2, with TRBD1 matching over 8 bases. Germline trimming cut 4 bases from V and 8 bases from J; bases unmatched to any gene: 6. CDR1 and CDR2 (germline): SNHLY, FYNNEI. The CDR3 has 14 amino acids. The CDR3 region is CASSGGTGSGELFF. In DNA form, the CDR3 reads TGTGCCAGCAGTGGGGGGACAGGCAGTGGGGAGCTGTTTTTT.

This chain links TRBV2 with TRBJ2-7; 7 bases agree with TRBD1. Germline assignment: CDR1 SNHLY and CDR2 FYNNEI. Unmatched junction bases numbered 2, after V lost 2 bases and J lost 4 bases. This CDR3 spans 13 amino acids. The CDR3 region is CASSEKQGYEQYF. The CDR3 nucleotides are TGTGCCAGCAGTGAAAAACAGGGGTACGAGCAGTACTTC.

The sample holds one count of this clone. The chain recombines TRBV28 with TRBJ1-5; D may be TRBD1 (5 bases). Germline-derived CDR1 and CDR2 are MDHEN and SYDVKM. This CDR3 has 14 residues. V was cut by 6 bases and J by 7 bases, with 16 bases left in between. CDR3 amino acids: CASSPGRQIQPQHF. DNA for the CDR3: TGTGCCAGCAGCCCCGGCCGACAGATCCAGCCCCAGCATTTT.